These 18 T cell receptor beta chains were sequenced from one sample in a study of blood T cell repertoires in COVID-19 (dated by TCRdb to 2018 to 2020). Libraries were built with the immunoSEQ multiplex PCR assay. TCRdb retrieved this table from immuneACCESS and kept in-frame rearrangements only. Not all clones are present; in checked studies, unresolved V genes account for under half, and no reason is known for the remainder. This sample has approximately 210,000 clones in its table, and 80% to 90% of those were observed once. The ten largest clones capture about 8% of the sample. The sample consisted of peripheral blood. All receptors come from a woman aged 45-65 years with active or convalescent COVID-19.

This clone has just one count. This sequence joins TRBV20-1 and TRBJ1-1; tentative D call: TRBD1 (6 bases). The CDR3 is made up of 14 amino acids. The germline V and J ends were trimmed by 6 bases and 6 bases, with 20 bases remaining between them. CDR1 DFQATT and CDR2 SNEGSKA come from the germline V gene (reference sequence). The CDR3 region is CSASDMRGSSEAFF. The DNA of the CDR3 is TGCAGTGCCAGTGACATGAGGGGGAGCTCTGAAGCTTTCTTT.

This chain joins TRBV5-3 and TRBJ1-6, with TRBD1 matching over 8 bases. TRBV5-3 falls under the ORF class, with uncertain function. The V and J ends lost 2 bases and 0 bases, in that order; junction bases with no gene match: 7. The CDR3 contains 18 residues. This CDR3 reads CARSLMTGEFSYNSPLHF. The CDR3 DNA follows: TGTGCCAGAAGCTTAATGACAGGGGAATTCTCCTATAATTCACCCCTCCACTTT.

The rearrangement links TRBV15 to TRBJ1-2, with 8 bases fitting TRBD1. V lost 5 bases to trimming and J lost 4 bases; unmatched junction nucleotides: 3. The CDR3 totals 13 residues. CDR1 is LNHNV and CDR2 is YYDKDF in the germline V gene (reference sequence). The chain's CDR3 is CATSGTGGYGYTF. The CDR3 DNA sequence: TGTGCCACCAGCGGGACAGGCGGCTATGGCTACACCTTC.

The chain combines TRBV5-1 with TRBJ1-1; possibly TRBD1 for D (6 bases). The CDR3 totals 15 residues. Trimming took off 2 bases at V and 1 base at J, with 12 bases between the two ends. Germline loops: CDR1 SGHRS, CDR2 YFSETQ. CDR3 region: CASSLQGFRNTEAFF. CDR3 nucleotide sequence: TGCGCCAGCAGCTTACAGGGTTTCCGGAACACTGAAGCTTTCTTT.

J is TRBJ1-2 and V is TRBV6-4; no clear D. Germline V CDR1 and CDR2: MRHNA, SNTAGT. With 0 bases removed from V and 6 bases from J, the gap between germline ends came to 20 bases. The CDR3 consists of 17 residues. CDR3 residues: CASSDSPGKADRHGYTF. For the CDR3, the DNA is TGTGCCAGCAGTGACTCACCCGGGAAGGCAGACCGGCATGGCTACACCTTC.

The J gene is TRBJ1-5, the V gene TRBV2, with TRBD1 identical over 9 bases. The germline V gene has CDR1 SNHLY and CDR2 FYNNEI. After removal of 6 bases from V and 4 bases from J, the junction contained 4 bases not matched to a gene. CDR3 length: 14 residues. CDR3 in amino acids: CASRPGQGNQPQHF. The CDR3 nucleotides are TGTGCCAGCAGGCCGGGACAGGGTAATCAGCCCCAGCATTTT. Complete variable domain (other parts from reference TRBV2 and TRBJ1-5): EPEVTQTPSHQVTQMGQEVILRCVPISNHLYFYWYRQILGQKVEFLVSFYNNEISEKSEIFDDQFSVERPDGSNFTLKIRSTKLEDSAMYFCASRPGQGNQPQHFGDGTRLSIL.

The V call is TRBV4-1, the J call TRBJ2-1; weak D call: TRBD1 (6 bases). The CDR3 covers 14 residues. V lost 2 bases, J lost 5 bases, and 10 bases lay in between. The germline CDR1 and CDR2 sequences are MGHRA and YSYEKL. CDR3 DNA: TGCGCCAGCAGCCAATATCAGGGGAACAATGAGCAGTTCTTC. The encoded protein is CASSQYQGNNEQFF.

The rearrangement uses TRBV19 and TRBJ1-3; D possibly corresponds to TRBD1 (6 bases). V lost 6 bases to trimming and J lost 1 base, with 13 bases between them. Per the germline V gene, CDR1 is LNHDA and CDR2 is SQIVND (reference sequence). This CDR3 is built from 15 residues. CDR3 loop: CASRPRGASGNTIYF. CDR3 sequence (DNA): TGTGCCAGTAGGCCCCGGGGGGCGTCTGGAAACACCATATATTTT.

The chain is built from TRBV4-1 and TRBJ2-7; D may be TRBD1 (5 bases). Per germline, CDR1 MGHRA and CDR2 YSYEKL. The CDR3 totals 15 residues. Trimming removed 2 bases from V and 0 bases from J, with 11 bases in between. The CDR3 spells CASSQKQDTSYEQYF. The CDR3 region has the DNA TGCGCCAGCAGCCAAAAACAGGACACCTCCTACGAGCAGTACTTC.

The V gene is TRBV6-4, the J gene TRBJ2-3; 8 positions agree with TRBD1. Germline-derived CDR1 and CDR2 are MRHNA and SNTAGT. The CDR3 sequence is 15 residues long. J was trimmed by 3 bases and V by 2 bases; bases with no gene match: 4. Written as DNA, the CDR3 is TGTGCCAGCAGTGACCAACAGGGGGGAACAGATACGCAGTATTTT. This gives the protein CASSDQQGGTDTQYF.

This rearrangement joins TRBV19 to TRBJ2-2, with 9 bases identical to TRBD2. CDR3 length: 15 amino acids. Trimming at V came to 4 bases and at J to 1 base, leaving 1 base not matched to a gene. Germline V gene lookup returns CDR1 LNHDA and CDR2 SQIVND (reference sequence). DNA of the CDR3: TGTGCCAGTAGTAATAGCGGGGGGAACACCGGGGAGCTGTTTTTT. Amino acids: CASSNSGGNTGELFF.

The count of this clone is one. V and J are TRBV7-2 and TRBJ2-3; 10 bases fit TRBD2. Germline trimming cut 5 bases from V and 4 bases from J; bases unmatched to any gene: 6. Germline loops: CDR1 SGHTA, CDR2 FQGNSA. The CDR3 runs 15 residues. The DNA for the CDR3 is TGTGCCAGCAGCCCCCTAGCGGGAGCCGCAGATACGCAGTATTTT. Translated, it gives CASSPLAGAADTQYF.

This CDR3 is CASRTDSYNSPLHF. For the CDR3, the DNA is TGCGCCAGCCGGACAGACTCCTATAATTCACCCCTCCACTTT. The chain uses TRBV5-1 and TRBJ1-6, with D possibly matching TRBD1 (6 bases). The CDR3 consists of 14 residues. With 7 bases removed from V and 0 bases from J, the gap between germline ends came to 8 bases. The germline gives CDR1 SGHRS, CDR2 YFSETQ.

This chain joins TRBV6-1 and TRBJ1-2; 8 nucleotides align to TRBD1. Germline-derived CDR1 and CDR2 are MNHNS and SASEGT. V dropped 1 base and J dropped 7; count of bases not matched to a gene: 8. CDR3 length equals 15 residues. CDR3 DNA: TGTGCCAGCAGTGAAGGGGGGGGACAGGTCCGTGGCTACACCTTC. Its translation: CASSEGGGQVRGYTF.

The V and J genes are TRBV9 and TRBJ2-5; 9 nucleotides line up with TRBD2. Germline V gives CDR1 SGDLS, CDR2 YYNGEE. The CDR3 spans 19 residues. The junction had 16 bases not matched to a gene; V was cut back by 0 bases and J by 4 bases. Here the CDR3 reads CASSVEVGTSLRRGETQYF. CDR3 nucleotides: TGTGCCAGCAGCGTAGAAGTGGGGACTAGCCTACGCAGGGGAGAGACCCAGTACTTC.

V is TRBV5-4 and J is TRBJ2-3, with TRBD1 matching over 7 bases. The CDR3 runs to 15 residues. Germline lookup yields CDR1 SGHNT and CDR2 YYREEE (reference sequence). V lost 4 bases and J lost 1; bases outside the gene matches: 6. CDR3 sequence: CASSRQGSGTDTQYF. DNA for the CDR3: TGTGCCAGCAGCCGACAGGGTTCGGGCACAGATACGCAGTATTTT.

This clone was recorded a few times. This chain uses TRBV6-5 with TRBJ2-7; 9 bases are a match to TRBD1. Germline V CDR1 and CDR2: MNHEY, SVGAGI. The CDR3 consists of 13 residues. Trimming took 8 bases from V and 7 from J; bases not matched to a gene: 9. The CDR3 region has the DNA TGTGCCAGCCGGGGACAGGGAGTGGGGGAGCAGTACGTC. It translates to CASRGQGVGEQYV.

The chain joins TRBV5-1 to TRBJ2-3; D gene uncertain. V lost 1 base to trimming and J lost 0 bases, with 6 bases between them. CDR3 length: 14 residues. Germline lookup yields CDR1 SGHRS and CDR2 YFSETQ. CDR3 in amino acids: CASSLYPSTDTQYF. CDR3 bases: TGCGCCAGCAGCTTGTATCCTAGCACAGATACGCAGTATTTT. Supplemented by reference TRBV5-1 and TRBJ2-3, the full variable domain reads KAGVTQTPRYLIKTRGQQVTLSCSPISGHRSVSWYQQTPGQGLQFLFEYFSETQRNKGNFPGRFSGRQFSNSRSEMNVSTLELGDSALYLCASSLYPSTDTQYFGPGTRLTVL.